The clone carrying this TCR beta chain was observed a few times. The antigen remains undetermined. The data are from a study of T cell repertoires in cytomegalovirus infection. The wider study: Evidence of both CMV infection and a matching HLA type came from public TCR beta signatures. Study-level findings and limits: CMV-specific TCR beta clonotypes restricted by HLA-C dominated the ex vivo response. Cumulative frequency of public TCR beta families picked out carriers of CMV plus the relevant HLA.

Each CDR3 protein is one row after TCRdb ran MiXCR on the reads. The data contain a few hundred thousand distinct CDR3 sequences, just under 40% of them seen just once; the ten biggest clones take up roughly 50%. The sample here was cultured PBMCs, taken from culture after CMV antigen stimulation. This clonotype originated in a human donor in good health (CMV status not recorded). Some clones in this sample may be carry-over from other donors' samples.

The CDR3 here is CASSPSTPGQFF. For the CDR3, the DNA is TGTGCCAGCAGCCCATCGACTCCAGGGCAGTTCTTC. The chain couples TRBV7-2 to TRBJ2-1; D unresolved. In germline, CDR1 is SGHTA, CDR2 FQGNSA. This CDR3 region has 12 residues. Between the trimmed V and J ends, which lost 5 bases and 12 bases, there was a span of 14 bases.